These T cell receptor beta chains were read from a single sample in a study of T cells in Graves' hyperthyroidism and ophthalmopathy. MiXCR, run by TCRdb on the multiplex PCR reads, gives a single entry per CDR3 protein. Here the sample spans hundreds of thousands of distinct CDR3 sequences, more than 15% being singletons. The sample taken for sequencing was blood. These TCRs come from a woman aged 35 to 49 with Graves' ophthalmopathy. CDR3s leave out the opening cysteine and the closing phenylalanine or tryptophan. A D gene is named only where the DNA matches it firmly.

d_call j_call v_call cdr3_aa
. TRBJ2-1 TRBV5-8 ASSLVGARNEQF
TRBD2 TRBJ2-7 TRBV2 ASKKTGGTSGYEQY
TRBD2 TRBJ2-3 TRBV12-3/TRBV12-4 ASKLLLAGSTDTQY
. TRBJ1-1 TRBV29-1 SVALVLNAEAF
. TRBJ1-2 TRBV20-1 SARNYGYT
TRBD1 TRBJ1-5 TRBV2 ASSDVDREVQPQH
. TRBJ1-2 TRBV7-8 ASSLAVTDGYT
TRBD1 TRBJ1-2 TRBV29-1 SVGTGQSYGYT
TRBD1 TRBJ1-2 TRBV2 ASSGTSGTGVNYGYT
. TRBJ2-4 TRBV11-2 ASSPLRERNIQY
TRBD2 TRBJ2-5 TRBV5-4 ASSLGTSGGQVQETQY
. TRBJ2-5 TRBV5-1 ASSHYSSAETQY
. TRBJ1-2 TRBV11-2 ASSSLPNYGYT
. TRBJ1-3 TRBV20-1 SARGGNTIY
. TRBJ2-2 TRBV6-1 ASRTPATGELF
TRBD1 TRBJ2-7 TRBV13 ASSSDRVRLYEQY
. TRBJ2-1 TRBV5-1 ASSPPTQYNEQF
TRBD1 TRBJ2-1 TRBV9 ASSRQGADEQF
TRBD2 TRBJ2-3 TRBV12-3/TRBV12-4 ASSHLGGDTQY
. TRBJ2-6 TRBV19 ASNSGANVLT
. TRBJ1-5 TRBV6-1 ASTRAGGYNQPQH
. TRBJ2-5 TRBV6-1 ASSEADVGRETQY
TRBD1 TRBJ2-7 TRBV20-1 SAQGDRTYEQY
. TRBJ2-3 TRBV2 ASRIQGYSSHTQY
. TRBJ2-7 TRBV7-9 ASSLRSEYEQY
. TRBJ2-7 TRBV6-5 ASSYSRGQNYEQY
. TRBJ2-3 TRBV5-1 ASSTTPGLNTDTQY
TRBD2 TRBJ2-1 TRBV7-9 ASSPSGSYNEQF
TRBD1 TRBJ2-5 TRBV7-8 ASSWRTGGSEETQY
. TRBJ1-2 TRBV6-6 ASSYSMSGGGYGYT
TRBD1 TRBJ2-3 TRBV12-3/TRBV12-4 ASSLAIAGGSGADTQY
. TRBJ2-7 TRBV2 ASSELYEQY
. TRBJ1-1 TRBV5-8 ASSLDSGTTAF
. TRBJ2-3 TRBV27 ASSRDGTGSDTQY
. TRBJ1-5 TRBV7-2 ASSLALNQPQH
TRBD2 TRBJ2-1 TRBV2 ASSVGLAVSYNEQF
. TRBJ2-5 TRBV2 ASSEVRRSGDGETQY
. TRBJ1-5 TRBV20-1 SATDGNQPQH
. TRBJ1-1 TRBV29-1 SVSRWMNTEAF
TRBD2 TRBJ2-3 TRBV12-3/TRBV12-4 ASSLSASGGSDTQY
. TRBJ2-3 TRBV27 ASSSPGYTQY
. TRBJ1-5 TRBV4-1 ASSQELPNQPQH
. TRBJ1-1 TRBV2 ASRPAANTEAF
. TRBJ2-4 TRBV12-3/TRBV12-4 ASSLGRAKNIQY
TRBD1 TRBJ2-3 TRBV5-8 ASSLALQGQGPQY
TRBD2 TRBJ2-3 TRBV11-2 ASSAGSGSKTDTQY
TRBD2 TRBJ2-1 TRBV7-8 ASSLGVSSGGSGPYNEQF
. TRBJ2-1 TRBV7-3 ASSSPGLPEQF
. TRBJ2-5 TRBV18 ASSPPSSRETQY
TRBD1 TRBJ2-1 TRBV9 ASSTRTGGDEQF